This T cell receptor (beta chain) was identified in a study of cytomegalovirus exposure and HLA in healthy donors. General observations from the study: Presence/absence analyses took donor sequencing depth as roughly uniform. The productive fraction for most TCR beta V segments was about 90% or about 30% in an earlier analysis.

Germline V gene data show CDR1 as SGDLS and CDR2 as YYNGEE. This CDR3 spans 14 amino acids. V was pared by 0 bases and J by 10 bases, with 8 bases of the junction left unmatched. 13 Jbeta primers and 60 Vbeta primers were used for the PCR. Measured with immunoSEQ multiplex PCR; TCRdb has only the in-frame clones, and not every one. The sample contains over 150,000 clones, 77% of which appear only once. Comments on this clone: Its antigen is unidentified.

This chain joins TRBV9 and TRBJ1-1; 8 bases line up with TRBD1. Material for sequencing was PBMCs. The clonotype comes from a woman aged 55-70 years in good health and CMV-seropositive. CDR3 bases: TGTGCCAGCAGCGTAGGCCAGGGGGCAATGGGAGCTTTCTTT. It translates to CASSVGQGAMGAFF.